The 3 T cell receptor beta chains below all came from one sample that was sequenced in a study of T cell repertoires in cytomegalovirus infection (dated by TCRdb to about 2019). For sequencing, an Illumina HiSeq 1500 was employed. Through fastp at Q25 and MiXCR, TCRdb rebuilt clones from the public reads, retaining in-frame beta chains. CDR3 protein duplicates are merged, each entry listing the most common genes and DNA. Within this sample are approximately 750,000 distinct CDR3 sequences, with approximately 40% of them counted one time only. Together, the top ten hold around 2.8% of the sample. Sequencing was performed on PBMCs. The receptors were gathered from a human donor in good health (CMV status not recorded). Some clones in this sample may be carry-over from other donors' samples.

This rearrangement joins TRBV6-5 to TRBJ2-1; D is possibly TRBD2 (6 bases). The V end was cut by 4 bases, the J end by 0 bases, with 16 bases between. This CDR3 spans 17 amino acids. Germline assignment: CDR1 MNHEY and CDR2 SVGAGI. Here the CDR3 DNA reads TGTGCCAGCAGTTTAGACTCTGGGGGGAGCTCCTACAATGAGCAGTTCTTC. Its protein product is CASSLDSGGSSYNEQFF.

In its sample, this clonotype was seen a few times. CDR3 sequence reads: CASSYSKAGGPNNEQFF. CDR3 DNA sequence: TGTGCCAGCAGTTACTCGAAGGCGGGAGGGCCTAACAATGAGCAGTTCTTC. The J gene is TRBJ2-1, the V gene TRBV6-8; 9 bases fit TRBD2. V trimming: 0 bases; J trimming: 5 bases; junction bases outside the gene matches: 8. From germline, CDR1 is MNHGY and CDR2 SAAAGT. This CDR3 is 17 amino acids long.

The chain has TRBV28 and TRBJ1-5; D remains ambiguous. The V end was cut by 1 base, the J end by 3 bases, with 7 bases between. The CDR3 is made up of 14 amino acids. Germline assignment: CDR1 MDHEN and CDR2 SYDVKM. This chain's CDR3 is CASSLYKFNQPQHF. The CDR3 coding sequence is TGTGCCAGCAGTTTATATAAGTTCAATCAGCCCCAGCATTTT. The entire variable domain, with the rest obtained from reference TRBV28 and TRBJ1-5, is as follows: DVKVTQSSRYLVKRTGEKVFLECVQDMDHENMFWYRQDPGLGLRLIYFSYDVKMKEKGDIPEGYSVSREKKERFSLILESASTNQTSMYLCASSLYKFNQPQHFGDGTRLSIL.